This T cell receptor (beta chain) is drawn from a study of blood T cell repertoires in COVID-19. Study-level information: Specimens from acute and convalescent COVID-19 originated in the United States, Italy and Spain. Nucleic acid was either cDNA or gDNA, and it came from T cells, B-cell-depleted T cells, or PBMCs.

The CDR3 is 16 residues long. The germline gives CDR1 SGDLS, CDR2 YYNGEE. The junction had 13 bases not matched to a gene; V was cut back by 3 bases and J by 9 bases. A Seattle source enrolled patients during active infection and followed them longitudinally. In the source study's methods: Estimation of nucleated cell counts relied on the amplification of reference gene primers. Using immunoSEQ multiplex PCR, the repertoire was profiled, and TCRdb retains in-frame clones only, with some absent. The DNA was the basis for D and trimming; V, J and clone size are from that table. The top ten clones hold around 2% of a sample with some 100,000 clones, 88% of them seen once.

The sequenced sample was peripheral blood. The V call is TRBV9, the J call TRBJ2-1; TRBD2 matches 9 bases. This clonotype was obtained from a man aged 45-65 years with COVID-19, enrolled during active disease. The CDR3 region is CASSAAGAGGRVEQFF. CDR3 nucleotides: TGTGCCAGCAGCGCCGCCGGAGCGGGGGGCCGGGTTGAGCAGTTCTTC.